This is a list of T cell receptor beta chains from one sample in a study of blood T cell repertoires in COVID-19. Some clones are missing from TCRdb's copy, which holds only in-frame ones; the method was immunoSEQ multiplex PCR. The table has a few hundred thousand clones, nearly 90% seen once. Sequencing was carried out using peripheral blood. The receptors shown here come from a woman between 18 and 30 years old who had recovered from COVID-19. CDR3s include the opening cysteine and the closing phenylalanine or tryptophan. The order of the fields is V gene, clone size, J gene, D gene, CDR3 DNA, CDR3 protein. A D gene is named only where the DNA matches it firmly. Size tells how often a clone was seen (once, few, many) or the class of an expanded clone, and some rows leave it out.

TRBV19	-	TRBJ2-5	-	TGTGCCAGTAGTCGAGACAGCGCCCACAGGTACTTC	CASSRDSAHRYF
TRBV7-2	-	TRBJ2-3	TRBD2	TGTGCCAGCAGCTTACTGCGGGAGAGGTTTGATACGCAGTATTTT	CASSLLRERFDTQYF
TRBV5-4	once	TRBJ2-6	TRBD2	TGTGCCAGCAGCCCGGCTAGCGGGAGCGGCTCTGGGGCCAACGTCCTGACTTTC	CASSPASGSGSGANVLTF
TRBV9	-	TRBJ2-7	TRBD2	TGTGCCAGCAGCACTAGCGGGAGTGCGTACGAGCAGTACTTC	CASSTSGSAYEQYF
TRBV5-5	-	TRBJ1-4	-	TGTGCCAGCAGCTTGGTGGCCCTTAATGAAAAACTGTTTTTT	CASSLVALNEKLFF
TRBV20-1	-	TRBJ1-3	-	TGCAGTGCTAGTTTCGGTGGAAACACCATATATTTT	CSASFGGNTIYF
TRBV6-4	-	TRBJ2-1	TRBD1	TGTGCCAGCAGTGACGGACAGGGGGGCAATGAGCAGTTCTTC	CASSDGQGGNEQFF
TRBV5-6	-	TRBJ2-7	TRBD1	TGTGCCAGCAGCTTGGTCGGGACAGGGAATTTCGAGCAGTACTTC	CASSLVGTGNFEQYF
TRBV4-3	-	TRBJ2-1	-	TGCGCCAGCAGCCAAGAGAGGCTACCCAAAACTTACTACAATGAGCAGTTCTTC	CASSQERLPKTYYNEQFF
TRBV24-1	once	TRBJ2-1	TRBD1	TGTGCCACCAGCAACGGGACAGGTCGTCTTTACAATGAGCAGTTCTTC	CATSNGTGRLYNEQFF
TRBV6-2/TRBV6-3	-	TRBJ1-6	TRBD1	TGTGCCAGCAGCCAGGGGGCACGTTCACCCCTCCACTTT	CASSQGARSPLHF
TRBV10-2	-	TRBJ1-5	-	TGCGCCAGCACACAGTTAAATCAGCCCCAGCATTTT	CASTQLNQPQHF
TRBV27	-	TRBJ2-4	TRBD1	TGTGCCAGCAGCCTAGGGACAGGGGGGAACATTCAGTACTTC	CASSLGTGGNIQYF
TRBV30	once	TRBJ2-1	TRBD2	TGTGCCTGGAGTGAGGTACTAGCGGACAATGAGCAGTTCTTC	CAWSEVLADNEQFF
TRBV7-9	-	TRBJ1-2	TRBD1	TGTGCCAGCAGCCCCAGCGGGAGGGGGCGGCCCACCTTC	CASSPSGRGRPTF
TRBV18	-	TRBJ2-2	-	TGTGCCAGCTCACCACCCATCAGACTACGGACCGGGGAGCTGTTTTTT	CASSPPIRLRTGELFF
TRBV27	-	TRBJ2-1	-	TGTGCCAGCAGTTTGCAGGGTTGGAATGAGCAGTTCTTC	CASSLQGWNEQFF